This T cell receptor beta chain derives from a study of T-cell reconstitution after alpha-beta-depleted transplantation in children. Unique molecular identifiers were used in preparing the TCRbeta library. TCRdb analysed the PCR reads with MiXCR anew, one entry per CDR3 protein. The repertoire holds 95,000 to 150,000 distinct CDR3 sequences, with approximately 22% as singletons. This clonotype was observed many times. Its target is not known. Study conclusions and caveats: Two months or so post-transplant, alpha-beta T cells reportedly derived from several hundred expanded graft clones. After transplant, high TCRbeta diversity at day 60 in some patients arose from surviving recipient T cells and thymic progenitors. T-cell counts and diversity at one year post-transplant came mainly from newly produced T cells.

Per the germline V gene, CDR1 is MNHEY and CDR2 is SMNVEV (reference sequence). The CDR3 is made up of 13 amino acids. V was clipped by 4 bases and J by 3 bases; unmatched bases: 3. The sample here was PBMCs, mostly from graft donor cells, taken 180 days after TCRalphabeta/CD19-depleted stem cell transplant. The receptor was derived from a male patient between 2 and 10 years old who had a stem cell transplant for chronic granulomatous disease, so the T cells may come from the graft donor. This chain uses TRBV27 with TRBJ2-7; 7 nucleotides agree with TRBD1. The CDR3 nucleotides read TGTGCCAGCAGTTCAGGGACAGTCTACGAGCAGTACTTC. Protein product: CASSSGTVYEQYF.